The entry below gives a single T cell receptor (beta chain) sequence along with its context. The target antigen is unknown. The sample belongs to a study of T cell repertoires in cytomegalovirus infection. Study summary: In the study, CMV epitopes included recently identified HLA-C-restricted and well-studied HLA-B-restricted ones. Public TCR beta signatures marked donors with CMV infection and the matching HLA.

TCRdb analysed the reads with MiXCR anew, one entry per CDR3 protein. There are some 900,000 distinct CDR3 sequences in the sample; about 33% occur only once, and around an eighth lies in the top ten. General study findings and limits: The study found HLA-C-restricted CMV-specific TCR beta clonotypes dominating the ex vivo response.

In germline, CDR1 is WNHNN, CDR2 SYGVQD (reference sequence). The CDR3 is 17 amino acids. The V end lost 5 bases, the J end lost 2 bases, and 19 bases lay between the germline ends. V gene TRBV10-1 combines with J gene TRBJ2-1, with a tentative D call TRBD2 (6 bases). The sample consisted of cultured CD8+ T cells from PBMCs, taken from culture after CMV antigen stimulation. This TCR was sampled from a human donor in good health (CMV status not recorded). Some clones in this sample may be carry-over from other donors' samples. CDR3 in amino acids: CASSRIWSGLAYNEQFF. DNA for the CDR3: TGCGCCAGCAGTAGGATCTGGAGCGGGCTAGCCTACAATGAGCAGTTCTTC.